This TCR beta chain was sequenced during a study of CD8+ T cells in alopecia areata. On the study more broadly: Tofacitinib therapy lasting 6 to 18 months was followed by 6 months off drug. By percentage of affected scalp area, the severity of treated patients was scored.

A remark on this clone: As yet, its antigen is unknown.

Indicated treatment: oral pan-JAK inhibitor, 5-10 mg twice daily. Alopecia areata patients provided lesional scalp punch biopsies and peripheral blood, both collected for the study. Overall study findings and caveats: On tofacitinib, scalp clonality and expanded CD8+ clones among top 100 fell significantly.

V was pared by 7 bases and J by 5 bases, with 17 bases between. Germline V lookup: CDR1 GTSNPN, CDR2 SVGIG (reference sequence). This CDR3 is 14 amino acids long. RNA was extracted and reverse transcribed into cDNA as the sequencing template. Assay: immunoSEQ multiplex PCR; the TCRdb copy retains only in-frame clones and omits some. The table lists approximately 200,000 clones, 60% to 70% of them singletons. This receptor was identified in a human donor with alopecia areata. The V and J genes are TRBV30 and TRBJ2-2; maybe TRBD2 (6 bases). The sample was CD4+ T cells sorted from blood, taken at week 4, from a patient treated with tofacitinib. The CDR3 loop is CASYWAGLTGELFF. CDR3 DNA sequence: TGTGCCTCCTATTGGGCGGGACTTACCGGGGAGCTGTTTTTT.